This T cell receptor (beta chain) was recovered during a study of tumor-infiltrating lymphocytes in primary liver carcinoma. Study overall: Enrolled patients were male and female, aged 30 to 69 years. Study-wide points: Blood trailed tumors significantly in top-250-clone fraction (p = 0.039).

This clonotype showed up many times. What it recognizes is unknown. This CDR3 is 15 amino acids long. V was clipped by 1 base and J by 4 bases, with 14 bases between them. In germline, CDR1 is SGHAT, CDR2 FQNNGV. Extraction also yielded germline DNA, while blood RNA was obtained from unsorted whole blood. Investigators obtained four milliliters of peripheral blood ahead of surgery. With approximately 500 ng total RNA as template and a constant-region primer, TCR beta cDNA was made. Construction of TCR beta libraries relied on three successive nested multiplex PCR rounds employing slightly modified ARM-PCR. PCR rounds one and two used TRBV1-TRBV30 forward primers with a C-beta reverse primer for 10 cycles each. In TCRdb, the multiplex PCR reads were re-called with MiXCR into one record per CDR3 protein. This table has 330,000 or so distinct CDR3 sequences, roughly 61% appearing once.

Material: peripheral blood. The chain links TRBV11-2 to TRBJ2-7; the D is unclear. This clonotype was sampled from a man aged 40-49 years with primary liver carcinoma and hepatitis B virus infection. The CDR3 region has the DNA TGTGCCAGCAGCTTAGGGAATTCTTGGGGTTACGAGCAGTACTTC. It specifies CASSLGNSWGYEQYF.